This T cell receptor beta chain appears in the sequencing data of a study of beta chain features in type 1 diabetes. Study-wide points: Shorter TCRB CDR3s, moderately but significantly so, were found in Type 1 diabetes patients in all four CD4+ subsets.

Germline values: CDR1 MNHEY, CDR2 SVGAGI. The CDR3 spans 13 residues. V lost 6 bases and J lost 4, with 12 bases in between. The entirety of the isolated RNA underwent reverse transcription, so expressed TCRB transcripts were sequenced. This table comes from immunoSEQ multiplex PCR, and its TCRdb copy is limited to in-frame clones, with some not included. The sample has 500,000 to 650,000 clones; approximately 13% are singletons. This clone was counted a few times. Its antigen is not known. The chain joins TRBV6-5 to TRBJ1-1; TRBD1 might be the D (5 bases). What was sequenced was naive CD4+ T cells from blood. This sequence originates from a man aged 25 to 40 with type 1 diabetes. The CDR3, as DNA: TGTGCCAGCAGCCGACAGTACCCCACTGAAGCTTTCTTT. Its translation is CASSRQYPTEAFF.